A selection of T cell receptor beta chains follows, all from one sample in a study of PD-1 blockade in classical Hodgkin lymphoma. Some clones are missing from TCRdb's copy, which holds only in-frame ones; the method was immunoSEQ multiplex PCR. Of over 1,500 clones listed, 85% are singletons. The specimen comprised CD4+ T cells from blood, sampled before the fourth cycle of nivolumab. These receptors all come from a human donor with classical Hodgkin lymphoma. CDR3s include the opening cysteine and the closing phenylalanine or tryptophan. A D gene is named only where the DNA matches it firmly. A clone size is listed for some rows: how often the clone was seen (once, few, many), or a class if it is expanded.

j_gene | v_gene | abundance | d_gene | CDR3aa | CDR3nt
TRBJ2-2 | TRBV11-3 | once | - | CASSLGGVNTGELFF | TGTGCCAGCAGCTTAGGGGGAGTAAACACCGGGGAGCTGTTTTTT
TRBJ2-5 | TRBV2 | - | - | CARRQGGETQYF | TGTGCCAGGCGTCAGGGGGGAGAGACCCAGTACTTC
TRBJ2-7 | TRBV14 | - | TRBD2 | CASSQVRGRASYEQYF | TGTGCCAGCAGCCAGGTCCGCGGGAGGGCCTCCTACGAGCAGTACTTC
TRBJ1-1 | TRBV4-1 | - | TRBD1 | CASSQLGQGSTEAFF | TGCGCCAGCAGCCAATTGGGACAGGGTTCCACTGAAGCTTTCTTT
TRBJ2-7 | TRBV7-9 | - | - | CASSSHRDQYEQYF | TGTGCCAGCAGCTCCCACCGAGACCAGTACGAGCAGTACTTC
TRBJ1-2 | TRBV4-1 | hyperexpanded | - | CASSQDLSGSRAGYTF | TGCGCCAGCAGCCAAGATCTCTCTGGCAGCCGGGCCGGCTACACCTTC
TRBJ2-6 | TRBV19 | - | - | CASTRAASSGANVLTF | TGTGCCAGCACTCGGGCAGCCAGCTCTGGGGCCAACGTCCTGACTTTC
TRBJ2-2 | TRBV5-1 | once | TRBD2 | CASSFSVTSGGTGELFF | TGCGCCAGCAGCTTTTCCGTGACTAGCGGGGGGACCGGGGAGCTGTTTTTT
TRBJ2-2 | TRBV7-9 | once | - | CASSSSSVGELFF | TGTGCCAGCAGCTCCTCCTCGGTCGGGGAGCTGTTTTTT
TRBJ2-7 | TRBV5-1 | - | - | CASSQRGSYEQYF | TGCGCCAGCAGCCAAAGGGGCTCCTACGAGCAGTACTTC
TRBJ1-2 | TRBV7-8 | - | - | CASTTNTGIVGYGYTF | TGTGCCAGCACCACTAATACAGGCATTGTCGGCTATGGCTACACCTTC
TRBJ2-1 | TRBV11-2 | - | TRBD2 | CASSLERDGTSGYNEQFF | TGTGCCAGCAGCTTAGAACGAGACGGGACTAGCGGTTACAATGAGCAGTTCTTC
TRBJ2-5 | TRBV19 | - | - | CASSTGTSYQETQYF | TGTGCCAGTAGTACGGGGACTTCGTACCAAGAGACCCAGTACTTC
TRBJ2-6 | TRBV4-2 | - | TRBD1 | CASSQAPWTGGASPSSGANVLTF | TGTGCCAGCAGCCAAGCTCCGTGGACAGGGGGCGCGTCCCCCTCCTCTGGGGCCAACGTCCTGACTTTC
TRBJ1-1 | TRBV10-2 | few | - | CASTQNTEAFF | TGCGCCAGCACCCAGAACACTGAAGCTTTCTTT
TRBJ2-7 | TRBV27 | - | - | CASSLSPHHYYEQYF | TGTGCCAGCAGTTTATCGCCCCACCACTACTACGAGCAGTACTTC
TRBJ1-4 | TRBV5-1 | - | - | CASRPTGYLTNEKLFF | TGCGCCAGCAGACCAACAGGTTATTTAACTAATGAAAAACTGTTTTTT
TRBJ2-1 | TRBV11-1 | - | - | CASSSGTDYNEQFF | TGTGCCAGCAGCTCCGGGACGGACTACAATGAGCAGTTCTTC
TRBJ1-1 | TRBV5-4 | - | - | CASSVDSLNTEAFF | TGTGCCAGCAGCGTCGACAGCCTGAACACTGAAGCTTTCTTT
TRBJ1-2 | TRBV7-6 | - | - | CASSLTKSNYGYTF | TGTGCCAGCAGCCTGACAAAATCAAACTATGGCTACACCTTC
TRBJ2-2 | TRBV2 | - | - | CASSEEDPSHAGELFF | TGTGCCAGCAGTGAAGAGGACCCTAGTCATGCCGGGGAGCTGTTTTTT
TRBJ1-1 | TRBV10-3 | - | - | CAISGNTEAFF | TGTGCCATCAGTGGGAACACTGAAGCTTTCTTT
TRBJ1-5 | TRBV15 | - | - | CATSPIRKANQPQHF | TGTGCCACCAGCCCGATTAGGAAGGCCAATCAGCCCCAGCATTTT
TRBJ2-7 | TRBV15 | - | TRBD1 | CATSRAGQGTYEQYF | TGTGCCACCAGCAGAGCGGGACAGGGGACCTACGAGCAGTACTTC